This T cell receptor (beta chain) was documented in a study of response to subunit inactivated influenza vaccine. TCRdb reprocessed the RT-PCR reads via MiXCR and lists one record per CDR3 protein. The sample shows under 950,000 distinct CDR3 sequences, 21% of them seen only once. Study-wide results and limits: Authors suggested seasonal influenza vaccinations each recruit few new T cells.

With regard to this clonotype: The antigen is not known.

V lost 4 bases and J lost 10, with 23 bases in between. Germline lookup yields CDR1 SQVTM and CDR2 ANQGSEA. This CDR3 has 15 amino acids. This receptor was taken from a man aged 50 or older who received an inactivated influenza vaccine. V usage is TRBV29-1 and J usage is TRBJ2-1; tentatively, D is TRBD2 (7 bases). The specimen was PBMCs from blood, collected about 5 days after vaccination. The CDR3 region is CSVGPDGGLSSEQFF. CDR3 bases: TGCAGCGTTGGCCCCGACGGGGGGCTATCAAGCGAGCAGTTCTTC.